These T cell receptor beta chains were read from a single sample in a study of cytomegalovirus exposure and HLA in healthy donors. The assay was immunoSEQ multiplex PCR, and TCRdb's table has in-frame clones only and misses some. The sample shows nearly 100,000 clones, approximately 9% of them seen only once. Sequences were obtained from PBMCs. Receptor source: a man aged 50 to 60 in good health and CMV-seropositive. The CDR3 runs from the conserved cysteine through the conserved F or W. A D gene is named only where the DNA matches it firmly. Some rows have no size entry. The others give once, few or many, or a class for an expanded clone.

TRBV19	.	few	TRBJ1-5	TGTGCCAGTAGTATCTTTACAGCAAGCAATCAGCCCCAGCATTTT	CASSIFTASNQPQHF
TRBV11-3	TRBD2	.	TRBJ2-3	TGTGCCAGCAGCCCTAATAGCGGGAGGGCCGGGGATACGCAGTATTTT	CASSPNSGRAGDTQYF
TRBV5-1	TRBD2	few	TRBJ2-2	TGCGCCAGCAGCTCCCCCCCGGGACTAGCTCGGTCGAACACCGGGGAGCTGTTTTTT	CASSSPPGLARSNTGELFF
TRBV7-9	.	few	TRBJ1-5	TGTGCCAGCGGGGGGGATCAGCCCCAGCATTTT	CASGGDQPQHF
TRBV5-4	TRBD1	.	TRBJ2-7	TGTGCCAGCAGCATGGACAGGGTCAGCGAGCAGTACTTC	CASSMDRVSEQYF
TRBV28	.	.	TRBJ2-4	TGTGCCAGCTGTGAAGGTTTCGACTTTAGTGAGTACTTC	CASCEGFDFSEYF
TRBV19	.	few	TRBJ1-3	TGTGCCAGTAGCAGGGGTGCTGGAAACACCATATATTTT	CASSRGAGNTIYF
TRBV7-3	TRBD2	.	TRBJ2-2	TGTGCCAGCAGCTTGCGACTAGCGGGGGAATTACGGAACACCGGGGAGCTGTTTTTT	CASSLRLAGELRNTGELFF
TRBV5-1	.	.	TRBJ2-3	TGCGCCAGCAGCTTGGAGGGTAGCGGAGATACGCAGTATTTT	CASSLEGSGDTQYF
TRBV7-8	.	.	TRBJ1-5	TGTGCCAGCAGCACCCGGTCCCGGCATTTT	CASSTRSRHF
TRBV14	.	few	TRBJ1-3	TGTGCCAGCAGCCAAGGGCGCGGGGCTGGAAACACCATATATTTT	CASSQGRGAGNTIYF
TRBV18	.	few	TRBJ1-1	TGTGCCAGCTCACCGTCTAAAGAAGCTTTCTTT	CASSPSKEAFF
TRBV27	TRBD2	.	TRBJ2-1	TGTGCCAGCAGTTTGGGACTAGCGGGGCCCAGGGATGAGCAGTTCTTC	CASSLGLAGPRDEQFF
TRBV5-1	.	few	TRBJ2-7	TGCGCCAGCAGCTTGAATGCCAGTCCCTACGAGCAGTACTTC	CASSLNASPYEQYF
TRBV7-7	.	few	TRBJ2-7	TGTGCTAGCAGCTACAATACCAGGGCGCAACAGTACTTC	CASSYNTRAQQYF
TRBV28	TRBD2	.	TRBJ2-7	TGTGCCAGCAGCCGTAGCGGGGGGTACTACGAGCAGTACTTC	CASSRSGGYYEQYF
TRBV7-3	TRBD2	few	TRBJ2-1	TGTGCCAGCAGCTTAAAGGGACTAGCGGGAGGGCCTGGTGAGCAGTTCTTC	CASSLKGLAGGPGEQFF
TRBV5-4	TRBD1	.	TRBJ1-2	TGTGCCAGCAGCCGGGACAGGGGATCATTGGGCTACACCTTC	CASSRDRGSLGYTF
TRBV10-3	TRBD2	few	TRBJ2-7	TGTGCCATCACACCGGGACTAGCGGGGGACGAGCAGTACTTC	CAITPGLAGDEQYF
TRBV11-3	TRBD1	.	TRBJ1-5	TGTGCCAGCAGCTACATCGTAGCCTCTACCGACAGGGTAAGCAATCAGCCCCAGCATTTT	CASSYIVASTDRVSNQPQHF
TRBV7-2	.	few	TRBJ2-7	TGTGCCAGCAGCCCCGCCCAGCGTTTCGAGCAGTACTTC	CASSPAQRFEQYF
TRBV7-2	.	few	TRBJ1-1	TGTGCCAGCAGCTTAAAGAGTGGCGGCTACACTGAAGCTTTCTTT	CASSLKSGGYTEAFF
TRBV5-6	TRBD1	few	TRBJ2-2	TGTGCCAGCAGATGGTGGGACAGGGTCGCCACCGGGGAGCTGTTTTTT	CASRWWDRVATGELFF
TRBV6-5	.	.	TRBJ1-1	TGTGCCAGCATCGGGAGGGACCGTGGGATAGCTTTCTTT	CASIGRDRGIAFF
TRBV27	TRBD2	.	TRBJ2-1	TGTGCCAGCAGGCTAAAAAGCGGGAAGAGTTCATACAATGAGCAGTTCTTC	CASRLKSGKSSYNEQFF
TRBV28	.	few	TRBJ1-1	TGTGCCAGCAGTATTGGGGGGACTGAAGCTTTCTTT	CASSIGGTEAFF
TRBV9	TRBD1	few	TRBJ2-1	TGTGCCAGCAGCGTAGATGGGACAGGTGGGTTGCAGTTCTTC	CASSVDGTGGLQFF
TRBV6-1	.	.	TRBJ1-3	TGTGCCAGCAGTAACGGGGGAAACACCATATATTTT	CASSNGGNTIYF
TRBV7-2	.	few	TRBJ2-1	TGTGCCAGCACCGCAGGGGCCTACAATGAGCAGTTCTTC	CASTAGAYNEQFF